The 16 T cell receptor beta chains given below trace back to one sample, sequenced in a study of a mutant IDH1 vaccine in newly diagnosed glioma. Time point defined: baseline, week 1 (first vaccination visit). Specified treatment: pre-vaccination baseline after standard-of-care therapy. The data were produced by immunoSEQ multiplex PCR, yet TCRdb's version contains in-frame clones alone and is incomplete. The repertoire has about 92,000 clones, around four fifths of them found once; the top ten carry roughly 7%. The material was PBMCs, obtained from a glioma patient treated with radiotherapy, temozolomide or both. The receptors shown here come from a man aged 35 to 55 with glioma.

This chain joins TRBV11-3 and TRBJ1-2; D remains ambiguous. V gave up 1 base and J gave up 1 base, with 10 bases separating them. CDR1 and CDR2 (germline): SGHNT, YENEEA. The CDR3 consists of 15 residues. CDR3 bases: TGTGCCAGCAGCTTAGCGGAGCGCCTTAACTATGGCTACACCTTC. Its protein product is CASSLAERLNYGYTF.

The rearrangement joins TRBV7-3 to TRBJ2-5; tentative D call: TRBD2 (5 bases). The CDR3 consists of 16 residues. CDR1 and CDR2 from the germline V gene are SGHTA and FQGTGA. The V gene lost 2 bases and the J gene lost 5 bases, with 18 bases spanning the gap. CDR3 DNA sequence: TGTGCCAGCAGCTTAGATTCCAGCGGCCACTGGGAGACCCAGTACTTC. Encoded protein: CASSLDSSGHWETQYF.

A few counts support this clone. The CDR3 nucleotides read TGCGCCAGCAGCCATCAAGCGGGAGGACATCAGCCCCAGCATTTT. Translated, it gives CASSHQAGGHQPQHF. The rearrangement joins TRBV4-1 to TRBJ1-5, with unresolved D. CDR1 and CDR2 from the germline V gene are MGHRA and YSYEKL. CDR3 size: 15 residues. Trimming pared 3 bases from V and 5 bases from J, leaving 14 bases between.

The rearrangement uses TRBV11-2 and TRBJ1-6; D is undetermined. The germline gives CDR1 SGHAT, CDR2 FQNNGV. V was clipped by 3 bases and J by 7 bases, with 16 bases between them. This CDR3 has 16 residues. Here the CDR3 DNA reads TGTGCCAGCAGCTTTCCGGCCGGACGGGGAAATTCACCCCTCCACTTT. The encoded protein is CASSFPAGRGNSPLHF.

The CDR3 DNA reads as TGTGCCAGCAGCTACAACATGGGGGTCGTTGGCGAGCAGTACTTC. The encoded protein is CASSYNMGVVGEQYF. The chain links TRBV7-2 to TRBJ2-7; D is perhaps TRBD1 or TRBD2 (5 bases each). Trimming shortened V by 4 bases and J by 6 bases, and 19 bases separated the two germline ends. Germline V gene data show CDR1 as SGHTA and CDR2 as FQGNSA. This CDR3 has 15 residues.

The chain joins TRBV4-1 to TRBJ2-1, with D tentatively TRBD2 (6 bases). With 2 bases removed from V and 4 bases from J, the gap between germline ends came to 12 bases. This CDR3 is built from 15 residues. Germline V CDR1 and CDR2: MGHRA, YSYEKL. CDR3 amino acids: CASSQFGTPYNEQFF. As DNA, the CDR3 is TGCGCCAGCAGCCAATTTGGGACTCCATACAATGAGCAGTTCTTC.

This clone was seen a few times. The rearrangement joins TRBV5-1 to TRBJ1-1; 8 nucleotides match TRBD1. The CDR3 is made up of 15 amino acids. V lost 2 bases to trimming and J lost 2 bases; unmatched junction nucleotides: 5. Germline CDR1 is SGHRS and CDR2 is YFSETQ. CDR3 loop: CASSFGGQGNTEAFF. CDR3 sequence (DNA): TGCGCCAGCAGCTTCGGTGGACAGGGCAACACTGAAGCTTTCTTT.

By sample fraction, this clone is medium-sized. The rearrangement uses TRBV28 and TRBJ2-7; D is undetermined. Germline V lookup: CDR1 MDHEN, CDR2 SYDVKM. V dropped 2 bases and J dropped 3 bases, with 5 bases sitting between them. The CDR3 has 12 amino acids. CDR3 DNA: TGTGCCAGCAGTTTACCGGACTACGAGCAGTACTTC. It translates to CASSLPDYEQYF.

V and J are TRBV7-9 and TRBJ1-1; TRBD1 is a possible D gene (5 bases). Germline V lookup: CDR1 SEHNR, CDR2 FQNEAQ (reference sequence). There are 15 residues in the CDR3. V was shortened by 2 bases and J by 1 base, with 11 bases between the two germline ends. The CDR3 region is CASSLKQARNTEAFF. In DNA form, the CDR3 reads TGTGCCAGCAGCTTAAAACAGGCTCGGAACACTGAAGCTTTCTTT.

The CDR3 region has the DNA TGTGCCAGTAGTATAGTTGTGACTAGCGGCCCCTACGAGCAGTACTTC. It encodes CASSIVVTSGPYEQYF. This rearrangement joins TRBV19 to TRBJ2-5; 9 nucleotides match TRBD2. The end of the DNA fits TRBJ2-7 better, so the J call may be wrong. This CDR3 region has 16 residues. The germline V gene has CDR1 LNHDA and CDR2 SQIVND (reference sequence).

This rearrangement joins TRBV2 to TRBJ2-1; 12 bases agree with TRBD2. This CDR3 has 16 amino acids. Unmatched junction bases numbered 10, after V lost 8 bases and J lost 5 bases. CDR1 and CDR2 (germline): SNHLY, FYNNEI. CDR3 sequence: CASFASGRATDNEQFF. CDR3 nucleotides: TGTGCCAGCTTTGCTAGCGGGAGGGCCACAGACAATGAGCAGTTCTTC.

This clone appeared a few times. V is TRBV13 and J is TRBJ2-1; D possibly corresponds to TRBD2 (6 bases). This CDR3 is built from 17 residues. Trimming took off 1 base at V and 0 bases at J, with 13 bases between the two ends. CDR1 is PRHDT and CDR2 is FYEKMQ in the germline V gene (reference sequence). The DNA for the CDR3 is TGTGCCAGCAGCTTAGTACGGGACTTAAGCTCCTACAATGAGCAGTTCTTC. As protein: CASSLVRDLSSYNEQFF.

The genes are TRBV7-2 and TRBJ2-3, with TRBD1 as a possible D gene (5 bases). The CDR3 is 17 amino acids. Trimming cost V 1 base and J 5 bases, with 19 bases left between them. CDR1 is SGHTA and CDR2 is FQGNSA in the germline V gene. The CDR3 coding sequence is TGTGCCAGCAGCTTAGGATTAAGGTCGGGTAGGGGAGATACGCAGTATTTT. Translated: CASSLGLRSGRGDTQYF.

In its sample, this clone was seen a few times. V gene TRBV6-1 combines with J gene TRBJ1-5, with D unclear. This CDR3 has 12 amino acids. V lost 4 bases to trimming and J lost 1 base, with 2 bases between them. CDR1 and CDR2 from the germline V gene are MNHNS and SASEGT. For the CDR3, the DNA is TGTGCCAGCAGTGGCAGCAATCAGCCCCAGCATTTT. This sequence encodes CASSGSNQPQHF.

J is TRBJ2-1 and V is TRBV2; a weak D match, TRBD1 (6 bases). V lost 9 bases and J 8 bases, leaving 17 bases between the germline ends. The length of the CDR3 is 13 residues. The germline CDR1 and CDR2 sequences are SNHLY and FYNNEI. The CDR3 region has the DNA TGTGCCAGAGGTCGAAGGGGGAAGCATGAGCAGTTCTTC. Translating gives CARGRRGKHEQFF.

This chain connects TRBV9 to TRBJ1-1, with D possibly TRBD1 on 5 matching bases. The CDR3 spans 13 residues. Trimming took off 4 bases at V and 4 bases at J, with 11 bases between the two ends. From germline, CDR1 is SGDLS and CDR2 YYNGEE. The CDR3 bases are TGTGCCAGCAGCCCCCAAGGGGCCACTGAAGCTTTCTTT. Translation: CASSPQGATEAFF.